The 15 T cell receptor beta chains given below trace back to one sample, sequenced in a study of blood T cell repertoires in COVID-19. TCRdb keeps only in-frame clones here, not all; method: immunoSEQ multiplex PCR. The repertoire holds 150,000 to 200,000 clones, with roughly 90% as singletons. The specimen sequenced was peripheral blood. These receptors were taken from a man between 25 and 39 years old with COVID-19, enrolled during active disease.

The chain links TRBV6-5 to TRBJ1-2, with unresolved D. V was cut by 2 bases and J by 0 bases, with 13 bases left in between. CDR3 length: 16 amino acids. Germline CDR1 MNHEY, CDR2 SVGAGI. CDR3 residues: CASSYEESHPNYGYTF. CDR3 nucleotide sequence: TGTGCCAGCAGTTACGAAGAGAGCCATCCTAACTATGGCTACACCTTC.

CDR3 in DNA: TGTGCCAGCAGGAAGGACACCGGGACTAGCGTAACCTACAATGAGCAGTTCTTC. It yields the protein CASRKDTGTSVTYNEQFF. The V and J genes are TRBV5-4 and TRBJ2-1; 10 bases map to TRBD2. Per germline, CDR1 SGHNT and CDR2 YYREEE (reference sequence). CDR3 length: 18 amino acids. V shed 5 bases, J shed 2 bases, and the junction held 13 bases outside the gene matches. The variable domain in full, with the rest retrieved from reference TRBV5-4 and TRBJ2-1, is ETGVTQSPTHLIKTRGQQVTLRCSSQSGHNTVSWYQQALGQGPQFIFQYYREEENGRGNFPPRFSGLQFPNYSSELNVNALELDDSALYLCASRKDTGTSVTYNEQFFGPGTRLTVL.

The chain recombines TRBV7-9 with TRBJ2-7, with a tentative D call TRBD2 (5 bases). The germline gives CDR1 SEHNR, CDR2 FQNEAQ (reference sequence). The CDR3 length is 13 residues. The ends were cut back, 4 bases at V and 4 bases at J, with 11 bases in the middle. The CDR3 loop is CASSSGRTYEQYF. The CDR3 DNA sequence: TGTGCCAGCAGCTCTGGACGGACTTACGAGCAGTACTTC.

This clone was observed once. The chain recombines TRBV19 with TRBJ2-1; D gene uncertain. CDR3 length equals 14 residues. In germline, CDR1 is LNHDA, CDR2 SQIVND (reference sequence). V shed 3 bases and J shed 0 bases, with 6 bases lying between them. In DNA form, the CDR3 reads TGTGCCAGTAGTATTTCGAGCTCCTACAATGAGCAGTTCTTC. It yields the protein CASSISSSYNEQFF.

The chain carries TRBV11-2 and TRBJ1-1; D may be TRBD1 (5 bases). Germline V CDR1 and CDR2: SGHAT, FQNNGV. The CDR3 extends over 14 amino acids. Trimming took 5 bases from V and 0 from J, leaving 10 bases between them. DNA of the CDR3: TGTGCCAGCAGCAGACAGCTCATGAACACTGAAGCTTTCTTT. Translated: CASSRQLMNTEAFF. The full variable domain, its missing parts supplied by reference TRBV11-2 and TRBJ1-1, is EAGVAQSPRYKIIEKRQSVAFWCNPISGHATLYWYQQILGQGPKLLIQFQNNGVVDDSQLPKDRFSAERLKGVDSTLKIQPAKLEDSAVYLCASSRQLMNTEAFFGQGTRLTVV.

This chain connects TRBV7-2 to TRBJ2-1, with 9 bases fitting TRBD1. The V gene's germline CDR1 is SGHTA and CDR2 FQGNSA. After removal of 5 bases from V and 6 bases from J, the junction contained 8 bases not matched to a gene. CDR3 size: 15 residues. The CDR3 nucleotides read TGTGCCAGCAGCCTCCCGGGACAGGGCCTCAATGAGCAGTTCTTC. Translation: CASSLPGQGLNEQFF.

V usage is TRBV28 and J usage is TRBJ2-5; D ambiguous. Germline V gene lookup returns CDR1 MDHEN and CDR2 SYDVKM. The CDR3 runs 12 residues. Trimming shortened V by 5 bases and J by 5 bases, and 9 bases separated the two germline ends. The CDR3 DNA sequence: TGTGCCAGCAGTCCCTATATGGAGACCCAGTACTTC. Translated: CASSPYMETQYF. Supplemented by reference TRBV28 and TRBJ2-5, the full variable domain reads DVKVTQSSRYLVKRTGEKVFLECVQDMDHENMFWYRQDPGLGLRLIYFSYDVKMKEKGDIPEGYSVSREKKERFSLILESASTNQTSMYLCASSPYMETQYFGPGTRLLVL.

This clone was counted a few times. The chain joins TRBV27 to TRBJ2-3, with 7 positions matching TRBD1. Germline V gives CDR1 MNHEY, CDR2 SMNVEV (reference sequence). V was clipped by 3 bases and J by 2 bases; unmatched bases: 2. The CDR3 is 14 amino acids. Here the CDR3 reads CASSLGQITDTQYF. The CDR3 DNA follows: TGTGCCAGCAGTTTGGGACAGATCACAGATACGCAGTATTTT.

The chain carries TRBV7-2 and TRBJ2-5; 9 nucleotides align to TRBD1. Germline V gene lookup returns CDR1 SGHTA and CDR2 FQGNSA. Trimming removed 3 bases from V and 2 bases from J; junction bases left unmatched: 4. There are 15 residues in the CDR3. The CDR3 spells CASSLRTGAQETQYF. CDR3 coding DNA: TGTGCCAGCAGCTTGAGGACAGGGGCTCAAGAGACCCAGTACTTC.

The chain uses TRBV7-3 and TRBJ2-3, with D perhaps TRBD1 (5 bases). This CDR3 has 14 amino acids. The germline V gene encodes CDR1 SGHTA and CDR2 FQGTGA. With 5 bases removed from V and 2 bases from J, the gap between germline ends came to 11 bases. Here the CDR3 reads CASSARAFTDTQYF. CDR3 DNA sequence: TGTGCCAGCAGCGCCAGGGCCTTCACAGATACGCAGTATTTT.

The gene calls are TRBV5-1 and TRBJ1-4; D is unclear. The germline gives CDR1 SGHRS, CDR2 YFSETQ. The V end lost 3 bases, the J end lost 7 bases, and 16 bases lay between the germline ends. This CDR3 comprises 15 residues. CDR3 region: CASSWMGRFGEKLFF. The CDR3 DNA sequence: TGCGCCAGCAGCTGGATGGGCAGGTTCGGTGAAAAACTGTTTTTT.

CDR3 in amino acids: CASSPRTGMAEQFF. CDR3 coding DNA: TGTGCCAGCTCACCACGGACGGGAATGGCTGAGCAGTTCTTC. The chain couples TRBV18 to TRBJ2-1; weak D call: TRBD2 (5 bases). V dropped 1 base and J dropped 9 bases, with 13 bases sitting between them. CDR3 length: 14 amino acids. Germline V gene sequence: CDR1 KGHSH, CDR2 LQKENI. The whole variable domain, filled in from reference TRBV18 and TRBJ2-1, reads NAGVMQNPRHLVRRRGQEARLRCSPMKGHSHVYWYRQLPEEGLKFMVYLQKENIIDESGMPKERFSAEFPKEGPSILRIQQVVRGDSAAYFCASSPRTGMAEQFFGPGTRLTVL.

The chain is built from TRBV6-5 and TRBJ1-1; 8 positions agree with TRBD1. Germline CDR1 reads MNHEY; CDR2 reads SVGAGI. J gave up 5 bases and V 2 bases, and 4 bases lay outside the gene matches. The CDR3 consists of 14 residues. The CDR3 spells CASSYQGASTEAFF. CDR3 nucleotide sequence: TGTGCCAGCAGTTACCAGGGGGCAAGTACTGAAGCTTTCTTT.

J is TRBJ2-3 and V is TRBV29-1; D is ambiguous. Germline assignment: CDR1 SQVTM and CDR2 ANQGSEA. Trimming removed 2 bases at V and 2 bases at J, with 5 bases between. The CDR3 runs to 12 residues. CDR3 nucleotides: TGCAGCGTTGAACACTTCACAGATACGCAGTATTTT. Its translation is CSVEHFTDTQYF.

Of note for this clone: This specimen includes other DNA sequences encoding the same CDR3. J is TRBJ1-2 and V is TRBV19, with unresolved D. The ends were cut back, 5 bases at V and 2 bases at J, with 6 bases in the middle. Germline V CDR1 and CDR2: LNHDA, SQIVND (reference sequence). CDR3 length: 12 residues. As DNA, the CDR3 is TGTGCCAGTAGTGGGCAGAACTATGGCTACACCTTC. It translates to CASSGQNYGYTF.